This T cell receptor (beta chain) was found in a study of blood T cell repertoires in COVID-19. Per the original data handling: Nucleated cell counts were estimated from reference gene primer amplification. Libraries were prepared by immunoSEQ multiplex PCR; TCRdb keeps only in-frame clonotypes and omits some of them. V and J calls and clone size are copied from that table; D and trimming were computed from the DNA. Of roughly 59,000 clones in the sample, around 80% were seen once. There are 17 residues in the CDR3. CDR1 is MNHEY and CDR2 is SMNVEV in the germline V gene (reference sequence). V lost 6 bases and J 1 base, leaving 19 bases between the germline ends.

The rearrangement links TRBV27 to TRBJ2-1; D is possibly TRBD2 (6 bases). The specimen was peripheral blood. This sequence was found in a man older than 75 with acute or convalescent COVID-19. In DNA form, the CDR3 reads TGTGCCAGCAGCCCCAGCGGGCTAGCCGTTTCCTACAATGAGCAGTTCTTC. As protein: CASSPSGLAVSYNEQFF.